The clone carrying this TCR beta chain has a count of ten or more. This entry comes from a study of T cells in Graves' hyperthyroidism and ophthalmopathy. Researchers took RNA transcripts and amplified the TCR beta CDR3 regions from them. A first-round RT-PCR of the TCR CDR3 used the HTBI primer set. TCRdb redid the calling of the multiplex PCR reads with MiXCR, one entry per CDR3 protein. The sample contains roughly 400,000 distinct CDR3 sequences, over 12% of which appear only once. The V end was cut by 4 bases, the J end by 4 bases, with 21 bases between. The CDR3 totals 16 residues. CDR1 and CDR2 (germline): SGHRS, YFSETQ.

This sequence was found in a man in his fifties or sixties with Graves' ophthalmopathy. The material sequenced was blood. V is TRBV5-1 and J is TRBJ2-7, with D possibly matching TRBD1 (6 bases). The CDR3 DNA reads as TGCGCCAGCAGCGGCCAGGGGCCCCCCACGGATTACGAGCAGTACTTC. This sequence encodes CASSGQGPPTDYEQYF.